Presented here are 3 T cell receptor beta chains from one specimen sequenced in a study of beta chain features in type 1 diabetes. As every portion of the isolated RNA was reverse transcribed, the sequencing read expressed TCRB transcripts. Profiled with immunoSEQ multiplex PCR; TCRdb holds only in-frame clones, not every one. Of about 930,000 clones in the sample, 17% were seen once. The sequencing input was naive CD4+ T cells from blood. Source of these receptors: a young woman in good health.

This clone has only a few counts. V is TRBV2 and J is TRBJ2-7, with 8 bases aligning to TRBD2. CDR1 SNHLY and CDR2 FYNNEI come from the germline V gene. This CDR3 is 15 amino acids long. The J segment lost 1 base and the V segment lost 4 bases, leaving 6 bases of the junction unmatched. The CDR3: CASSAVSGASYEQYF. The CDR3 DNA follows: TGTGCCAGCAGTGCCGTTAGCGGGGCGTCCTACGAGCAGTACTTC.

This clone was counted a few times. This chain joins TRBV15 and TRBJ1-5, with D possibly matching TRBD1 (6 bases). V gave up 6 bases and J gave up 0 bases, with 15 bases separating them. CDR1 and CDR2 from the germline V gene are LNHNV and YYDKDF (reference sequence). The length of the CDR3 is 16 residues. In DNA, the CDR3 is TGTGCCACCAGGAAAGGGACATCTTATAGCAATCAGCCCCAGCATTTT. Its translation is CATRKGTSYSNQPQHF.

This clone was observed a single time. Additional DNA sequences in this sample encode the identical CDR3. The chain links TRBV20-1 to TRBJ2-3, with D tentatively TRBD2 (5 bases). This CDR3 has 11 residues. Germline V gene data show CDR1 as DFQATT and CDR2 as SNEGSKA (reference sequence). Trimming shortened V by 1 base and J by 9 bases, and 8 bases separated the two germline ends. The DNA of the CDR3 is TGCAGTGCTAGAGGCTCGGGGACGCAGTATTTT. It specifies CSARGSGTQYF.